The 19 T cell receptor beta chains below come from one sample, sequenced in a study of shared clonotypes between healthy human individuals. The protocol was immunoSEQ multiplex PCR, while the TCRdb copy is restricted to in-frame clones and leaves out a portion. Altogether roughly 480,000 clones are present, 70% to 85% being singletons, with the ten largest covering 10% to 15%. Material for sequencing was PBMCs. The receptors shown here come from a woman aged 40-49 years in good health. Some clones in this sample may be carry-over from other donors' samples.

The rearrangement uses TRBV7-2 and TRBJ2-3, with D perhaps matching TRBD2 (6 bases). Per germline, CDR1 SGHTA and CDR2 FQGNSA. Trimming removed 6 bases at V and 0 bases at J, with 10 bases between. CDR3 length equals 14 residues. The CDR3 here is CASRYLASTDTQYF. In DNA, the CDR3 is TGTGCCAGCAGGTACCTAGCGAGCACAGATACGCAGTATTTT.

This clone showed up just once. The chain joins TRBV28 to TRBJ1-1; unclear D gene. The CDR3 runs 13 residues. Per germline, CDR1 MDHEN and CDR2 SYDVKM. V was clipped by 6 bases and J by 5 bases, with 13 bases between them. CDR3 residues: CASRPGGGTEAFF. The DNA for the CDR3 is TGTGCCAGCAGACCCGGCGGTGGGACTGAAGCTTTCTTT.

The chain has TRBV5-1 and TRBJ2-6; TRBD1 matches 10 bases. The CDR3 sequence is 16 residues long. The J segment lost 2 bases and the V segment lost 4 bases, leaving 3 bases of the junction unmatched. CDR1 SGHRS and CDR2 YFSETQ come from the germline V gene. CDR3 in amino acids: CASSAGTGAGANVLTF. CDR3 DNA sequence: TGCGCCAGCAGCGCGGGGACAGGGGCTGGGGCCAACGTCCTGACTTTC.

The genes are TRBV2 and TRBJ1-5; possibly TRBD1 for D (6 bases). CDR1 is SNHLY and CDR2 is FYNNEI in the germline V gene. V was pared by 5 bases and J by 6 bases, with 17 bases between. The CDR3 extends over 15 amino acids. The CDR3 sequence is CASSWGRGYGQPQHF. The DNA of the CDR3 is TGTGCCAGCAGTTGGGGCAGGGGATATGGTCAGCCCCAGCATTTT.

About this clone: A far larger clone is only one base removed, so a read error is likely. Because the CDR3 is missing its conserved closing phenylalanine or tryptophan, this is likely a read error. The chain couples TRBV30 to TRBJ1-1, with D perhaps matching TRBD1 (6 bases). This CDR3 is 15 amino acids long. Germline V lookup: CDR1 GTSNPN, CDR2 SVGIG (reference sequence). Deletions cut 3 bases from V and 1 base from J, with 15 bases between. CDR3 amino acids: CAWSLGQKKNTEAFS. In nucleotides, the CDR3 is TGTGCCTGGAGCCTTGGACAGAAAAAGAACACTGAAGCTTTCTCT.

The chain has TRBV6-6 and TRBJ2-1; TRBD2 matches at 11 bases. After removal of 2 bases from V and 5 bases from J, the junction contained 5 bases not matched to a gene. The CDR3 runs 16 residues. In germline, CDR1 is MNHNY, CDR2 SVGAGI (reference sequence). DNA of the CDR3: TGTGCCAGCAGTTACACGTTAGCGGGAGGGGACAATGAGCAGTTCTTC. Translated: CASSYTLAGGDNEQFF.

The rearrangement uses TRBV18 and TRBJ1-2, with TRBD1 as a possible D gene (5 bases). Trimming stripped 4 bases from V and 8 bases from J, with 11 bases between. The germline V gene encodes CDR1 KGHSH and CDR2 LQKENI. The CDR3 consists of 12 residues. The CDR3 here is CASSLSRDGYTF. CDR3 bases: TGTGCCAGCTCACTATCCAGGGACGGCTACACCTTC.

This rearrangement joins TRBV19 to TRBJ1-2; 7 bases are a match to TRBD1. The J segment lost 2 bases and the V segment lost 4 bases, leaving 4 bases of the junction unmatched. CDR1 and CDR2 (germline): LNHDA, SQIVND (reference sequence). The CDR3 consists of 14 residues. CDR3 DNA sequence: TGTGCCAGTAGTACACCGACAGGGAACTATGGCTACACCTTC. Translated, it gives CASSTPTGNYGYTF.

The rearrangement uses TRBV5-6 and TRBJ2-3; the match to TRBD1 covers 9 bases. The J segment lost 5 bases and the V segment lost 4 bases, leaving 11 bases of the junction unmatched. The CDR3 is 16 residues long. Germline V gives CDR1 SGHDT, CDR2 YYEEEE. The CDR3 DNA is TGTGCCAGCAGCGAGACCTGGACAGGGGAGATAGATACGCAGTATTTT. Translated: CASSETWTGEIDTQYF.

The V call is TRBV6-6, the J call TRBJ1-3; D is possibly TRBD1 (6 bases). V lost 5 bases and J lost 0, with 11 bases in between. Germline assignment: CDR1 MNHNY and CDR2 SVGAGI (reference sequence). The CDR3 is 15 residues long. The CDR3 sequence: CASSPDRISGNTIYF. In DNA, the CDR3 is TGTGCCAGCAGTCCTGACAGGATCTCTGGAAACACCATATATTTT.

In this sample, this clone turned up many times. This chain links TRBV28 with TRBJ1-5; 8 nucleotides line up with TRBD1. The V segment lost 7 bases and the J segment 6 bases; nucleotides outside the gene matches: 8. CDR1 MDHEN and CDR2 SYDVKM come from the germline V gene. This CDR3 spans 14 amino acids. CDR3 nucleotide sequence: TGTGCCAGCACCCTCGACAGGGGACGTCAGCCCCAGCATTTT. It translates to CASTLDRGRQPQHF.

This clone appeared a few times. CDR3 sequence reads: CSVGLNTEAFF. CDR3 coding DNA: TGCAGCGTCGGCTTGAACACTGAAGCTTTCTTT. The rearrangement uses TRBV29-1 and TRBJ1-1, with no clear D. Trimming cost V 6 bases and J 0 bases, with 5 bases left between them. This CDR3 has 11 amino acids. Germline-derived CDR1 and CDR2 are SQVTM and ANQGSEA.

The chain couples TRBV4-2 to TRBJ1-5, with TRBD1 as a possible D gene (6 bases). This CDR3 has 16 residues. Trimming pared 0 bases from V and 4 bases from J, leaving 13 bases between. CDR1 is LGHNA and CDR2 is YNFKEQ in the germline V gene. Here the CDR3 reads CASSQEVQGRNQPQHF. The CDR3 DNA reads as TGTGCCAGCAGCCAAGAAGTACAGGGCCGTAATCAGCCCCAGCATTTT.

The chain uses TRBV7-9 and TRBJ1-2; D might be TRBD1 (6 bases). This CDR3 is 14 amino acids long. Germline V CDR1 and CDR2: SEHNR, FQNEAQ (reference sequence). Trimming took 5 bases from V and 3 from J, leaving 13 bases between them. The CDR3 reads CASSPGQNDYGYTF. The CDR3 nucleotides are TGTGCCAGCAGCCCAGGACAGAATGACTATGGCTACACCTTC.

V is TRBV9 and J is TRBJ1-4; no definite D call. The CDR3 loop spans 15 amino acids. Deletions cut 3 bases from V and 5 bases from J, with 14 bases between. Germline CDR1 reads SGDLS; CDR2 reads YYNGEE. The CDR3 DNA reads TGTGCCAGCAGCGGAGGAGGCAGACGGAATGAAAAACTGTTTTTT. Translated, it gives CASSGGGRRNEKLFF.

The sample holds many counts of this clone. The V gene is TRBV4-2, the J gene TRBJ1-2; D uncertain. Germline CDR1 LGHNA, CDR2 YNFKEQ. The V end lost 0 bases, the J end lost 8 bases, and 10 bases lay between the germline ends. The CDR3 has 13 amino acids. The CDR3 loop is CASSQEYQGGYTF. CDR3 nucleotides: TGTGCCAGCAGCCAAGAATATCAAGGCGGCTACACCTTC.

The CDR3 region has the DNA TGTGCCAGCTCACCACCGAGCGGGAGGGCCGGCCCCGAGCAGTACTTC. Amino acid sequence: CASSPPSGRAGPEQYF. The rearrangement joins TRBV18 to TRBJ2-7, with 10 nucleotides matching TRBD2. The CDR3 contains 16 residues. The V gene's germline CDR1 is KGHSH and CDR2 LQKENI. The J segment lost 6 bases and the V segment lost 0 bases, leaving 8 bases of the junction unmatched.

There are many counts of this clone. The rearrangement joins TRBV18 to TRBJ1-1, with no clear D. Germline-derived CDR1 and CDR2 are KGHSH and LQKENI. The CDR3 runs 14 residues. The V and J ends lost 3 bases and 4 bases respectively, with 12 bases between them. The CDR3 sequence: CASSPVEWGTEAFF. CDR3 sequence (DNA): TGTGCCAGCTCACCGGTAGAATGGGGCACTGAAGCTTTCTTT.

This sequence joins TRBV29-1 and TRBJ2-5; D remains unclear. The V gene lost 3 bases and the J gene lost 5 bases, with 10 bases spanning the gap. Germline CDR1 SQVTM, CDR2 ANQGSEA. CDR3 size: 12 residues. CDR3 sequence reads: CSVEDDSETQYF. CDR3 nucleotides: TGCAGCGTTGAGGATGATAGCGAGACCCAGTACTTC.